One and the same sample provided the 10 T cell receptor beta chains below, sequenced in a study of T-cell memory formation after mild COVID-19. Via MiXCR, TCRdb re-called the 5' RACE reads, giving one row per CDR3 protein. The sample consists of roughly 510,000 distinct CDR3 sequences, roughly 17% of them appearing once. Sequenced material: PBMCs or a T cell subset sorted from them (not recorded which). The receptors originated from an adult woman who had mild COVID-19 (a few samples of this study predate the infection). Cell type and time point are not known.

The chain links TRBV6-2 or TRBV6-3 to TRBJ2-3, with D possibly matching TRBD2 (7 bases). This CDR3 spans 17 amino acids. Germline-derived CDR1 and CDR2 are MNHEY and SVGEGT. Trimming took 2 bases from V and 2 from J, leaving 17 bases between them. CDR3 region: CASSYESAGHNTDTQYF. CDR3 DNA: TGTGCCAGCAGTTACGAGTCAGCGGGACACAACACAGATACGCAGTATTTT.

V usage is TRBV19 and J usage is TRBJ1-1, with 9 nucleotides matching TRBD1. The CDR3 length is 15 residues. CDR1 and CDR2 (germline): LNHDA, SQIVND (reference sequence). The trim removed 0 bases at V and 10 bases at J, leaving 9 bases unmatched. The CDR3 reads CASSIDRDRESGAFF. In DNA, the CDR3 is TGTGCCAGTAGTATAGACCGGGACAGGGAAAGCGGAGCTTTCTTT. Full variable domain (rest looked up from reference TRBV19 and TRBJ1-1): DGGITQSPKYLFRKEGQNVTLSCEQNLNHDAMYWYRQDPGQGLRLIYYSQIVNDFQKGDIAEGYSVSREKKESFPLTVTSAQKNPTAFYLCASSIDRDRESGAFFGQGTRLTVV.

The V and J genes are TRBV20-1 and TRBJ2-3; TRBD2 is a possible D gene (6 bases). Trimming shortened V by 3 bases and J by 6 bases, and 10 bases separated the two germline ends. CDR3 length equals 12 residues. Per the germline V gene, CDR1 is DFQATT and CDR2 is SNEGSKA (reference sequence). The CDR3 reads CSARGGVDTQYF. CDR3 DNA sequence: TGCAGTGCTAGGGGCGGGGTCGATACGCAGTATTTT.

The chain joins TRBV19 to TRBJ2-3; TRBD2 matches 7 bases. V dropped 4 bases and J dropped 0; count of bases not matched to a gene: 1. The CDR3 totals 14 residues. Looked up from germline, CDR1 is LNHDA and CDR2 is SQIVND (reference sequence). The CDR3 sequence is CASSRAGSTDTQYF. CDR3 nucleotides: TGTGCCAGTAGTAGAGCGGGGAGCACAGATACGCAGTATTTT.

This clonotype has a handful of counts. The chain joins TRBV5-4 to TRBJ1-2; D might be TRBD1 (5 bases). The germline V gene has CDR1 SGHNT and CDR2 YYREEE (reference sequence). V was clipped by 1 base and J by 3 bases, with 13 bases between them. The CDR3 has 15 amino acids. The CDR3 loop is CASSLMMAGDYGYTF. The CDR3 region has the DNA TGTGCCAGCAGCTTGATGATGGCGGGGGACTATGGCTACACCTTC. The full variable domain, in which reference TRBV5-4 and TRBJ1-2 provide the parts outside the CDR3, is ETGVTQSPTHLIKTRGQQVTLRCSSQSGHNTVSWYQQALGQGPQFIFQYYREEENGRGNFPPRFSGLQFPNYSSELNVNALELDDSALYLCASSLMMAGDYGYTFGSGTRLTVV.

This clonotype was counted between two and nine times. This chain connects TRBV12-3 or TRBV12-4 to TRBJ2-2; D gene uncertain. The CDR3 covers 14 residues. V lost 7 bases and J 1 base, leaving 10 bases between the germline ends. CDR3 region: CASIVERNTGELFF. The CDR3 coding sequence is TGTGCCAGCATCGTCGAACGGAACACCGGGGAGCTGTTTTTT.

This clonotype was seen a few times. The chain links TRBV20-1 to TRBJ2-7; D unresolved. Germline CDR1 is DFQATT and CDR2 is SNEGSKA (reference sequence). The CDR3 is 13 amino acids. V lost 3 bases, J lost 1 base, and 10 bases lay in between. CDR3 DNA sequence: TGCAGTGCTAGGTCAGTGGGATCCTACGAGCAGTACTTC. Amino acid sequence: CSARSVGSYEQYF.

This clonotype was seen repeatedly, ten times or more. V is TRBV5-1 and J is TRBJ1-4; D might be TRBD1 (5 bases). V lost 0 bases, J lost 0 bases, and 6 bases lay in between. From germline, CDR1 is SGHRS and CDR2 YFSETQ. This CDR3 has 15 amino acids. This CDR3 reads CASSLGGATNEKLFF. CDR3 sequence (DNA): TGCGCCAGCAGCTTGGGAGGGGCAACTAATGAAAAACTGTTTTTT.

The chain joins TRBV7-3 to TRBJ2-7, with D possibly TRBD2 on 7 matching bases. The V end was cut by 5 bases, the J end by 5 bases, with 16 bases between. Per the germline V gene, CDR1 is SGHTA and CDR2 is FQGTGA. This CDR3 has 14 amino acids. The chain's CDR3 is CASSPIGGGDEQYF. CDR3 sequence (DNA): TGTGCCAGCAGCCCTATTGGAGGGGGGGACGAGCAGTACTTC.

This clonotype is a singleton in its sample. One base away lies a much larger clone, so this may be a sequencing read error. The rearrangement joins TRBV3-1 to TRBJ1-5; 10 bases line up with TRBD1. Germline CDR1 reads LGHDT; CDR2 reads YNNKEL (reference sequence). The CDR3 length is 15 residues. Trimming at V came to 5 bases and at J to 4 bases, leaving 5 bases not matched to a gene. The CDR3 bases are TGTGCCAGCAGCGCCCGGGACAGGGGAAATCAGCCCCAGCATTTT. It codes for CASSARDRGNQPQHF.